These 6 T cell receptor beta chains share one sample of origin, sequenced in a study of T cell responses to AZD1222 COVID-19 vaccine (TCRdb year 2021). To prepare the library, the immunoSEQ multiplex PCR assay was applied. As stored in TCRdb, this immuneACCESS dataset retains in-frame rearrangements with V and J assigned. A fraction of the clones does not appear; measured against another copy, unresolved V genes explain less than half of the discrepancy, and the remainder lacks a known reason. The sample yields approximately 110,000 clones; around 86% were counted once. Jointly, the top ten make up about 1.2% of the sample. The sample's time point label is to be understood as: baseline before first vaccination. This sample comprised peripheral blood, obtained on day 0 of AZD1222 vaccination. The source is an adult in good health.

This clone was detected once. This chain uses TRBV24-1 with TRBJ2-7, with TRBD1 matching over 10 bases. Germline loops: CDR1 KGHDR, CDR2 SFDVKD. V gave up 4 bases and J gave up 0 bases; unmatched junction bases: 5. The CDR3 spans 16 residues. The CDR3 spells CATSEGTGVPSYEQYF. The CDR3 DNA is TGTGCCACCAGTGAAGGGACAGGGGTCCCCTCCTACGAGCAGTACTTC.

With regard to this clone: The junction differs from germline at one of its ends, possibly a read error. The gene calls are TRBV4-1 and TRBJ2-3; D is ambiguous. The germline gives CDR1 MGHRA, CDR2 YSYEKL. The CDR3 has 11 amino acids. Written as DNA, the CDR3 is TGCGCCAGCAGCCAAGGCGAACATCCGAGTTTT. It codes for CASSQGEHPSF.

The chain employs TRBV19 and TRBJ2-2; no firm D call. Germline CDR1 LNHDA, CDR2 SQIVND (reference sequence). Trimming took 5 bases from V and 2 from J, leaving 12 bases between them. This CDR3 has 15 residues. Written as DNA, the CDR3 is TGTGCCAGTAGTGGCCTAGAATTTAACACCGGGGAGCTGTTTTTT. It translates to CASSGLEFNTGELFF.

The chain links TRBV30 to TRBJ1-4; D perhaps matches TRBD1 (6 bases). The germline gives CDR1 GTSNPN, CDR2 SVGIG (reference sequence). The CDR3 runs to 15 residues. The V end was cut by 0 bases, the J end by 0 bases, with 8 bases between. The CDR3 is CAWSVGQTTNEKLFF. The CDR3 region has the DNA TGTGCCTGGAGTGTCGGACAGACAACTAATGAAAAACTGTTTTTT.

This chain connects TRBV5-5 to TRBJ2-2; D may be TRBD1 or TRBD2 (6 bases each). Looked up from germline, CDR1 is SGHKS and CDR2 is YYEKEE (reference sequence). Deletions cut 0 bases from V and 13 bases from J, with 10 bases between. This CDR3 contains 12 residues. The CDR3 loop reads CASSLVQGGLFF. In nucleotides, the CDR3 is TGTGCCAGCAGCTTGGTACAGGGAGGGCTGTTTTTT.

The chain is built from TRBV25-1 and TRBJ1-6, with 7 positions matching TRBD1. CDR1 and CDR2 from the germline V gene are MGHDK and SYGVNS. The ends lost 5 bases at V and 10 bases at J; junction bases unmatched: 20. The CDR3 loop spans 18 amino acids. The DNA of the CDR3 is TGTGCCAGCAGTCCAGCCGCAGGCAGGGGGGGCCCCGACTCACCCCTCCACTTT. Residues: CASSPAAGRGGPDSPLHF.